A selection of T cell receptor beta chains follows, all from one sample in a study of blood T cell repertoires in COVID-19. Some clones are missing from TCRdb's copy, which holds only in-frame ones; the method was immunoSEQ multiplex PCR. This sample carries about 92,000 clones, about 80% of them seen once, and the ten largest clones take about 9.4%. The sample was peripheral blood. These TCRs come from a woman in her 70s with acute or convalescent COVID-19. The CDR3 runs from the conserved cysteine through the conserved F or W. The D gene is left open where the match is weak. The size entry is marked missing in some rows and otherwise reads once, few, many or a size class.

d_call j_call v_call clone_size cdr3_aa cdr3_nt
- TRBJ1-4 TRBV5-6 - CASSLARGAGEKLFF TGTGCCAGCAGCTTGGCCAGGGGCGCAGGAGAAAAACTGTTTTTT
- TRBJ1-2 TRBV27 - CASSSSIGAANYGYTF TGTGCCAGCAGCTCGTCCATTGGGGCGGCTAACTATGGCTACACCTTC
- TRBJ2-7 TRBV7-2 - CASSLVGGPYEQYF TGTGCCAGCAGCTTAGTGGGGGGGCCCTACGAGCAGTACTTC
TRBD2 TRBJ2-3 TRBV19 - CASSFYAGGTDTQYF TGTGCCAGTAGCTTTTACGCGGGGGGCACAGATACGCAGTATTTT
TRBD1 TRBJ2-1 TRBV7-6 - CASSLTTGAHNEQFF TGTGCCAGCAGCTTAACGACAGGGGCCCACAATGAGCAGTTCTTC
TRBD2 TRBJ2-3 TRBV5-1 - CASSLAYIGRDTDTQYF TGCGCCAGCAGCTTGGCCTATATCGGGAGGGACACAGATACGCAGTATTTT
- TRBJ1-1 TRBV15 - CATSRDGVISAFF TGTGCCACCAGCAGAGACGGGGTAATATCGGCTTTCTTT
- TRBJ2-3 TRBV28 once CASSFSPSSTDTQYF TGTGCCAGCAGTTTCTCCCCTTCCTCCACAGATACGCAGTATTTT
TRBD2 TRBJ2-7 TRBV7-9 - CASSRGTSVSYEQYF TGTGCCAGCAGCCGTGGGACTAGCGTTTCCTACGAGCAGTACTTC
- TRBJ1-6 TRBV19 - CASNPGAENSPLHF TGTGCCAGTAACCCCGGAGCGGAAAATTCACCCCTCCACTTT
- TRBJ1-1 TRBV5-8 few CASSFWALNTEAFF TGTGCCAGCAGCTTTTGGGCCCTGAACACTGAAGCTTTCTTT
- TRBJ2-3 TRBV24-1 - CATSEGDFTDTQYF TGTGCCACCAGTGAGGGGGACTTCACAGATACGCAGTATTTT
- TRBJ2-5 TRBV6-1 - CASSAPGNQETQYF TGTGCCAGCAGTGCGCCAGGGAATCAAGAGACCCAGTACTTC
- TRBJ2-7 TRBV6-1 - CASSEAHISSYEQYF TGTGCCAGCAGTGAAGCGCATATTAGTTCGTACGAGCAGTACTTC
TRBD2 TRBJ2-1 TRBV29-1 - CSVVAGPSYNEQFF TGCAGCGTGGTAGCGGGCCCCTCCTACAATGAGCAGTTCTTC
TRBD2 TRBJ2-1 TRBV2 few CASSEAGGLSYNEQFF TGTGCCAGCAGTGAAGCGGGAGGGCTTTCCTACAATGAGCAGTTCTTC
TRBD1 TRBJ1-4 TRBV27 - CASSFSGTGQKLFF TGTGCCAGCAGTTTTTCGGGGACAGGGCAAAAACTGTTTTTT
- TRBJ1-2 TRBV7-8 - CASSLAQRSRVGGYTF TGTGCCAGCAGCTTAGCCCAACGTTCCAGGGTCGGTGGCTACACCTTC
- TRBJ2-2 TRBV7-3 - CASSLNPGAGELFF TGTGCCAGCAGCTTAAATCCAGGGGCCGGGGAGCTGTTTTTT
TRBD1 TRBJ2-1 TRBV11-2 - CASSSGTGGPEEQFF TGTGCCAGCAGTTCCGGGACAGGGGGCCCCGAGGAGCAGTTCTTC
TRBD1 TRBJ1-6 TRBV4-2 - CASSLWDRTNSPLHF TGTGCCAGCAGCCTCTGGGACAGGACTAATTCACCCCTCCACTTT
- TRBJ1-6 TRBV5-1 - CASSLGQFDNSPLHF TGCGCCAGCAGCTTGGGACAGTTTGATAATTCACCCCTCCACTTT
TRBD1 TRBJ1-1 TRBV5-4 once CASSLGTGQVEAFF TGTGCCAGCAGCCTCGGGACAGGTCAGGTTGAAGCTTTCTTT
- TRBJ1-2 TRBV12-5 - CASGLVQEGPKYGYTF TGTGCTAGTGGTTTGGTACAGGAGGGGCCCAAATATGGCTACACCTTC
- TRBJ1-3 TRBV4-2 - CASSRSRLAENTIYF TGTGCCAGCAGCCGCTCAAGGTTGGCGGAAAACACCATATATTTT
- TRBJ1-1 TRBV7-8 few CASSQDSNTEAFF TGTGCCAGCAGCCAAGACAGTAACACTGAAGCTTTCTTT
- TRBJ2-3 TRBV30 - CAWTLGGASTDTQYF TGTGCCTGGACCCTGGGTGGAGCATCCACAGATACGCAGTATTTT
TRBD2 TRBJ2-2 TRBV3-1/TRBV3-2 - CASSVRSGANTGELFF TGTGCCAGCAGCGTCCGTAGCGGGGCGAACACCGGGGAGCTGTTTTTT
TRBD1 TRBJ2-7 TRBV2 - CAITTGPYEQYF TGTGCCATTACGACAGGGCCCTACGAGCAGTACTTC
TRBD1 TRBJ2-7 TRBV11-1 - CASSFDRDEQYF TGTGCCAGCAGCTTTGACAGGGACGAGCAGTACTTC
- TRBJ2-3 TRBV29-1 - CSVAPVEAQYF TGCAGCGTTGCCCCTGTTGAGGCGCAGTATTTT
- TRBJ1-3 TRBV27 - CASSRGPTSGNTIYF TGTGCCAGCAGCCGAGGGCCGACCTCTGGAAACACCATATATTTT
TRBD1 TRBJ2-7 TRBV5-6 - CASSVTGVYEQYF TGTGCCAGCAGCGTTACAGGGGTCTACGAGCAGTACTTC
- TRBJ1-1 TRBV7-2 - CASSLVGAGTEAFF TGTGCCAGCAGCTTAGTAGGGGCGGGGACTGAAGCTTTCTTT
- TRBJ2-3 TRBV18 - CASSGNTDTQYF TGTGCCAGCTCCGGGAACACAGATACGCAGTATTTT
TRBD1 TRBJ1-2 TRBV27 - CASSLRDRVLVDGYTF TGTGCCAGCAGTTTAAGGGACAGGGTTTTAGTGGATGGCTACACCTTC
- TRBJ2-3 TRBV29-1 - CSVGKGPVTDTQYF TGCAGCGTTGGAAAGGGGCCTGTCACAGATACGCAGTATTTT
- TRBJ2-7 TRBV30 - CAWSVLSYEQYF TGTGCCTGGAGTGTACTATCCTACGAGCAGTACTTC
TRBD1 TRBJ2-2 TRBV27 - CASSSWTGANRGGLFF TGTGCCAGCAGTTCCTGGACAGGGGCCAATCGCGGGGGGCTGTTTTTT
- TRBJ2-7 TRBV12-3/TRBV12-4 - CASRQHASYEQYF TGTGCCAGCAGACAGCATGCGTCCTACGAGCAGTACTTC
- TRBJ2-5 TRBV18 - CASSPLSGLQETQYF TGTGCCAGCTCACCACTGTCTGGACTCCAAGAGACCCAGTACTTC
TRBD2 TRBJ2-1 TRBV13 once CASSLGLAGGLNNEQFF TGTGCCAGCAGCTTAGGACTAGCGGGAGGGCTAAACAATGAGCAGTTCTTC
- TRBJ2-5 TRBV7-9 - CASSLGLEETQYF TGTGCCAGCAGCCTGGGACTTGAGGAGACCCAGTACTTC
TRBD1 TRBJ2-3 TRBV7-3 - CASSPQSTGFPPDTQYF TGTGCCAGCAGCCCCCAGTCGACAGGGTTCCCCCCAGATACGCAGTATTTT
TRBD1 TRBJ1-1 TRBV7-9 - CASSIGQAGETEAFF TGTGCCAGCAGCATCGGACAGGCAGGGGAGACTGAAGCTTTCTTT
- TRBJ1-2 TRBV21-1 few CASSNSARRNYGYTF TGTGCCAGCAGCAACTCTGCCAGGAGGAACTATGGCTACACCTTC
TRBD1 TRBJ2-3 TRBV10-3 - CATGQGGTDTQYF TGTGCCACCGGACAGGGTGGCACAGATACGCAGTATTTT
- TRBJ1-6 TRBV19 - CASSPTDGPFSPLHF TGTGCCAGTAGCCCAACAGACGGCCCCTTTTCACCCCTCCACTTT
TRBD1 TRBJ2-7 TRBV28 - CASSSGQGVEQYF TGTGCCAGCAGTTCCGGACAGGGAGTCGAGCAGTACTTC
TRBD1 TRBJ1-5 TRBV6-1 - CASSEGRVDRGRDQPQHF TGTGCCAGCAGTGAAGGAAGAGTGGACAGGGGAAGAGATCAGCCCCAGCATTTT
TRBD2 TRBJ2-3 TRBV11-2 - CASSLDPIGLAGTDTQYF TGTGCCAGCAGCTTAGATCCCATCGGACTAGCGGGCACAGATACGCAGTATTTT
TRBD2 TRBJ2-4 TRBV28 - CASSPGGAKNIQYF TGTGCCAGCAGCCCCGGGGGGGCCAAAAACATTCAGTACTTC
- TRBJ2-1 TRBV20-1 - CSARGVNEQFF TGCAGTGCTAGGGGAGTCAATGAGCAGTTCTTC